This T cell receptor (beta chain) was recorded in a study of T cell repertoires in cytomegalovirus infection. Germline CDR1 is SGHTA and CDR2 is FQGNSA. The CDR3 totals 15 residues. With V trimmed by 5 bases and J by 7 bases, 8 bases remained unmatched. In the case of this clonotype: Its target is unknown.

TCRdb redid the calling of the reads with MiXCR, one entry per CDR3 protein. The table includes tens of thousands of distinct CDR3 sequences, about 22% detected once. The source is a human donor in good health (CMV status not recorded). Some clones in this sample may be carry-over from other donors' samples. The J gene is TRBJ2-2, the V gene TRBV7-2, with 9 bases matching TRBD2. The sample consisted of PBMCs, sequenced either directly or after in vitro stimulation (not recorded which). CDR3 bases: TGTGCCAGCAGCGCCGGCCTAGCGGGACACGGGGAGCTGTTTTTT. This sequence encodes CASSAGLAGHGELFF.